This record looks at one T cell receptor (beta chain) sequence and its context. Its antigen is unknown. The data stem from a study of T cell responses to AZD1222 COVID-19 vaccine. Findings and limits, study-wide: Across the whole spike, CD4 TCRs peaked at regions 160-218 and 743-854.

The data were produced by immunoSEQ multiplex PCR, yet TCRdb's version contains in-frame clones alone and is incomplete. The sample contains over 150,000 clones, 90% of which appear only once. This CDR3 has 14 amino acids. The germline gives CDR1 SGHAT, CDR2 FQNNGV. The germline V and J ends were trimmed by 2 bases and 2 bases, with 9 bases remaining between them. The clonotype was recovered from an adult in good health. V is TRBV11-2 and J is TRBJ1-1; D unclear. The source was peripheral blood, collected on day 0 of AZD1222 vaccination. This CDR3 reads CASSLWAGNTEAFF. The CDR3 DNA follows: TGTGCCAGCAGCTTATGGGCAGGAAACACTGAAGCTTTCTTT.